This T cell receptor (beta chain) was obtained from a study of T cell repertoires in cytomegalovirus infection. Study as a whole: Use of recently identified HLA-C-restricted and well-studied HLA-B-restricted CMV epitopes was part of the study. Evidence of both CMV infection and a matching HLA type came from public TCR beta signatures.

Overall study results and limits: Predominance within the ex vivo response was attributable to HLA-C-restricted CMV-specific TCR beta clonotypes. Based on cumulative public TCR beta family frequency, carriers of CMV plus the relevant HLA were identified.

A single record per CDR3 protein comes from TCRdb applying MiXCR to the reads. The data hold about 130,000 distinct CDR3 sequences, with roughly 32% observed a single time. V was shortened by 11 bases and J by 2 bases, with 17 bases between the two germline ends. This CDR3 region has 14 residues. The germline CDR1 and CDR2 sequences are MDHEN and SYDVKM. In this sample, this clonotype turned up a few times. Its antigen remains unknown. This sample comprised CD8+ T cells from cultured PBMCs, obtained from culture after CMV antigen stimulation. This chain uses TRBV28 with TRBJ2-3, with D perhaps TRBD2 (7 bases). The clonotype originates from a human donor in good health (CMV status not recorded). Some clones in this sample may be carry-over from other donors' samples. CDR3 region: CAGSGGSFTDTQYF. CDR3 nucleotide sequence: TGTGCCGGCTCGGGGGGCTCCTTCACAGATACGCAGTATTTT.